Following are 16 T cell receptor beta chains from one sample sequenced in a study of shared clonotypes between healthy human individuals (TCRdb year 2020). Libraries were made using the immunoSEQ multiplex PCR assay. TCRdb retrieved this table from immuneACCESS and kept in-frame rearrangements only. Not all clones are present; in checked studies, unresolved V genes account for under half, and no reason is known for the remainder. A total of about half a million clones appear in this sample, roughly 85% of them only once. 9.5% to 15% of the sample is taken by the ten largest. Sequencing was performed on PBMCs. The receptors were sampled from a woman aged 40 to 50 in good health. Some clones in this sample may be carry-over from other donors' samples.

The chain couples TRBV19 to TRBJ1-5; 7 bases match TRBD1. V gave up 0 bases and J gave up 7 bases; unmatched junction bases: 6. CDR1 LNHDA and CDR2 SQIVND come from the germline V gene (reference sequence). This CDR3 is built from 15 residues. The CDR3 bases are TGTGCCAGTAGTATAGATGAGGGGGCGAGACAGCCCCAGCATTTT. This codes for CASSIDEGARQPQHF.

The CDR3 loop reads CAISRQGDGNTIYF. CDR3 sequence (DNA): TGTGCCATCAGTCGACAGGGGGATGGAAACACCATATATTTT. This sequence joins TRBV10-3 and TRBJ1-3; 9 positions match TRBD1. J gave up 3 bases and V 5 bases, and 2 bases lay outside the gene matches. The CDR3 runs to 14 residues. CDR1 is ENHRY and CDR2 is SYGVKD in the germline V gene.

The chain joins TRBV28 to TRBJ1-2; 8 nucleotides match TRBD1. Unmatched junction bases numbered 5, after V lost 3 bases and J lost 8 bases. Germline CDR1 and CDR2: MDHEN and SYDVKM. The CDR3 is 13 residues long. CDR3 coding DNA: TGTGCCAGCAGTTTCAGGGGGCGGGGAGGCTACACCTTC. It codes for CASSFRGRGGYTF.

A single count supports this clone. The genes are TRBV6-5 and TRBJ2-5; D is uncertain. Germline CDR1 reads MNHEY; CDR2 reads SVGAGI. V shed 0 bases and J shed 11 bases, with 10 bases lying between them. The CDR3 sequence is 12 residues long. The CDR3 loop is CASSYSTGPQYF. CDR3 bases: TGTGCCAGCAGTTACTCGACGGGTCCGCAGTACTTC.

The rearrangement joins TRBV2 to TRBJ2-7, with 8 bases matching TRBD1. With V trimmed by 6 bases and J by 6 bases, 4 bases remained unmatched. In germline, CDR1 is SNHLY, CDR2 FYNNEI. This CDR3 is built from 12 residues. CDR3 DNA sequence: TGTGCCAGCAGCATACAGGGGGTCGAGCAGTACTTC. It codes for CASSIQGVEQYF.

The chain combines TRBV2 with TRBJ2-3; possibly TRBD1 for D (5 bases). V shed 8 bases and J shed 0 bases, with 15 bases lying between them. The CDR3 consists of 15 residues. CDR1 and CDR2 (germline): SNHLY, FYNNEI. The CDR3, as DNA: TGTGCCAGCGGTCGGAGACAGACTAGCACAGATACGCAGTATTTT. Residues: CASGRRQTSTDTQYF.

The J gene is TRBJ2-1, the V gene TRBV4-1; tentative D call: TRBD2 (6 bases). V was cut by 4 bases and J by 10 bases, with 17 bases left in between. Per the germline V gene, CDR1 is MGHRA and CDR2 is YSYEKL. CDR3 length equals 14 residues. The CDR3 bases are TGCGCCAGCAGCCTGGGACTTCGGGCGCCGGAGCAGTTCTTC. Protein sequence: CASSLGLRAPEQFF.

On this clone: The sample holds other DNA sequences that translate to the same CDR3. The rearrangement uses TRBV29-1 and TRBJ1-6; D is possibly TRBD1 (5 bases). With 6 bases removed from V and 8 bases from J, the gap between germline ends came to 14 bases. The CDR3 consists of 13 residues. In germline, CDR1 is SQVTM, CDR2 ANQGSEA. The CDR3 sequence is CSVLPRDDSPLHF. In nucleotides, the CDR3 is TGCAGCGTCCTACCACGGGACGATTCACCCCTCCACTTT.

This clone has just one count. The V gene is TRBV6-5, the J gene TRBJ2-7, with 8 bases lining up with TRBD1. The CDR3 is 12 residues long. The V gene end was trimmed by 10 bases and the J gene end by 6 bases; junction bases not matched to a gene: 8. CDR1 MNHEY and CDR2 SVGAGI come from the germline V gene. The DNA of the CDR3 is TGTGCCAACAGCCATGACAGGGGCGAGCAGTACTTC. Translation gives CANSHDRGEQYF.

The chain has TRBV2 and TRBJ2-2; D not certain. The V gene's germline CDR1 is SNHLY and CDR2 FYNNEI. The CDR3 runs 13 residues. Trimming removed 5 bases from V and 5 bases from J, with 9 bases in between. The CDR3 bases are TGTGCCAGCAGTCCACGGGTGACCGGGGAGCTGTTTTTT. Its protein product is CASSPRVTGELFF. Combining the CDR3 with reference TRBV2 and TRBJ2-2 gives the whole variable domain EPEVTQTPSHQVTQMGQEVILRCVPISNHLYFYWYRQILGQKVEFLVSFYNNEISEKSEIFDDQFSVERPDGSNFTLKIRSTKLEDSAMYFCASSPRVTGELFFGEGSRLTVL.

To note about this clone: The junction departs from germline at one end; a sequencing error may be responsible. This rearrangement joins TRBV28 to TRBJ1-1; 10 nucleotides agree with TRBD1. The CDR3 sequence is 13 residues long. Germline V gene data show CDR1 as MDHEN and CDR2 as SYDVKM. CDR3 loop: CASSSSRDRGAGF. CDR3 DNA sequence: TGTGCCAGCAGTTCTTCCCGGGACAGGGGCGCGGGATTT.

The gene calls are TRBV10-1 and TRBJ2-2; the match to TRBD2 covers 11 bases. The CDR3 consists of 17 residues. Germline CDR1 reads WNHNN; CDR2 reads SYGVQD (reference sequence). The V gene end was trimmed by 7 bases and the J gene end by 8 bases; junction bases not matched to a gene: 15. Here the CDR3 reads CASTPGLAVPSLGELFF. CDR3 DNA sequence: TGCGCCAGCACCCCGGGACTAGCGGTCCCCTCATTGGGGGAGCTGTTTTTT.

This chain connects TRBV6-5 to TRBJ2-3; 9 bases are shared with TRBD2. CDR1 is MNHEY and CDR2 is SVGAGI in the germline V gene. The ends lost 6 bases at V and 1 base at J; junction bases unmatched: 5. The CDR3 consists of 15 residues. DNA for the CDR3: TGTGCCAGCAGATTTAGCGGGAGCGGCACAGATACGCAGTATTTT. Protein: CASRFSGSGTDTQYF.

CDR3 residues: CASSPRRTSGTSSYEQYF. Here the CDR3 DNA reads TGTGCCAGCAGCCCCCGACGGACTAGCGGGACTAGCTCCTACGAGCAGTACTTC. This sequence joins TRBV7-6 and TRBJ2-7; 12 bases align to TRBD2. V gave up 5 bases and J gave up 0 bases; unmatched junction bases: 11. Germline V CDR1 and CDR2: SGHVS, FNYEAQ. This CDR3 has 18 residues.

The chain links TRBV11-2 to TRBJ2-3; the D is unclear. Between the trimmed V and J ends, which lost 2 bases and 6 bases, there was a span of 6 bases. This CDR3 comprises 12 residues. CDR1 is SGHAT, CDR2 FQNNGV, per germline. CDR3 protein: CASSLPRDTQYF. In DNA form, the CDR3 reads TGTGCCAGCAGCTTACCCCGGGATACGCAGTATTTT.

This clone showed up many times. The gene calls are TRBV30 and TRBJ1-2; 10 bases line up with TRBD1. This CDR3 has 16 residues. Germline values: CDR1 GTSNPN, CDR2 SVGIG (reference sequence). Unmatched junction bases numbered 14, after V lost 3 bases and J lost 7 bases. The CDR3 here is CAWSRDRGQGHGGYTF. The CDR3 DNA follows: TGTGCCTGGAGCAGAGACAGGGGGCAGGGCCATGGTGGCTACACCTTC. The complete variable domain, with remaining parts taken from reference TRBV30 and TRBJ1-2, reads SQTIHQWPATLVQPVGSPLSLECTVEGTSNPNLYWYRQAAGRGLQLLFYSVGIGQISSEVPQNLSASRPQDRQFILSSKKLLLSDSGFYLCAWSRDRGQGHGGYTFGSGTRLTVV.